The next 27 T cell receptor beta chains were all read from a single sample in a study of shared clonotypes between healthy human individuals. Clones were read by immunoSEQ multiplex PCR, and TCRdb kept only the in-frame ones, dropping some. The table records approximately 2,000,000 clones, roughly 90% of them present only once. Sequencing was carried out using naive CD4+ T cells from PBMCs. Described subset: CD45RA+ positively selected. These receptors were collected from a man aged 18-30 years in good health. Some clones in this sample may be carry-over from other donors' samples.

The rearrangement joins TRBV28 to TRBJ2-1; D is unclear. Germline V gene data show CDR1 as MDHEN and CDR2 as SYDVKM. The CDR3 is 12 amino acids. V gave up 3 bases and J gave up 11 bases, with 11 bases separating them. CDR3 amino acids: CASSLYGTQQFF. CDR3 bases: TGTGCCAGCAGTTTGTACGGCACCCAGCAGTTCTTC.

The rearrangement joins TRBV28 to TRBJ2-3, with a tentative D call TRBD1 (5 bases). Trimming pared 5 bases from V and 6 bases from J, leaving 15 bases between. This CDR3 has 14 amino acids. Germline V gives CDR1 MDHEN, CDR2 SYDVKM. CDR3 protein: CASSLRRGADTQYF. The CDR3 nucleotides read TGTGCCAGCAGTCTCCGTAGGGGCGCGGATACGCAGTATTTT.

The chain has TRBV9 and TRBJ2-1; D not resolved. Germline CDR1 SGDLS, CDR2 YYNGEE. Trimming took 0 bases from V and 6 from J, leaving 7 bases between them. The CDR3 loop spans 13 amino acids. CDR3 region: CASSVGMLNEQFF. In DNA form, the CDR3 reads TGTGCCAGCAGCGTAGGTATGCTCAATGAGCAGTTCTTC.

This clone showed up just once. The V and J genes are TRBV19 and TRBJ1-1; possible D gene TRBD1, 6 bases. Germline V CDR1 and CDR2: LNHDA, SQIVND (reference sequence). This CDR3 is built from 14 residues. V was cut by 4 bases and J by 0 bases, with 9 bases left in between. The CDR3 reads CASSTRQVNTEAFF. CDR3 sequence (DNA): TGTGCCAGTAGTACGCGACAGGTGAACACTGAAGCTTTCTTT.

This clone showed up just once. The chain has TRBV11-2 and TRBJ2-2; 8 positions match TRBD2. V gave up 1 base and J gave up 3 bases; unmatched junction bases: 4. This CDR3 comprises 16 residues. CDR1 and CDR2 (germline): SGHAT, FQNNGV. CDR3 bases: TGTGCCAGCAGCTTAGGCGGGGGGACGGACACCGGGGAGCTGTTTTTT. Its translation: CASSLGGGTDTGELFF.

V and J are TRBV29-1 and TRBJ1-6; D gene ambiguous. V was trimmed by 5 bases and J by 5 bases, leaving 10 bases between them. This CDR3 has 13 residues. Germline CDR1 SQVTM, CDR2 ANQGSEA. The CDR3 DNA sequence: TGCAGCGTTAGGTCGGGAAATAATTCACCCCTCCACTTT. Amino acid sequence: CSVRSGNNSPLHF.

The chain carries TRBV20-1 and TRBJ1-2, with a weak D call TRBD1 (6 bases). CDR1 and CDR2 (germline): DFQATT, SNEGSKA (reference sequence). The V end was cut by 8 bases, the J end by 12 bases, with 19 bases between. The CDR3 length is 11 residues. CDR3 sequence (DNA): TGCAGTTCCATCCGGGACAACAGTGACACCTTC. Amino acid sequence: CSSIRDNSDTF.

This chain links TRBV29-1 with TRBJ2-5; 9 bases map to TRBD1. The germline CDR1 and CDR2 sequences are SQVTM and ANQGSEA. The length of the CDR3 is 12 residues. J was trimmed by 5 bases and V by 8 bases; bases with no gene match: 6. The CDR3, as DNA: TGCAGCTTTTACAGGGGGCGGGAGACCCAGTACTTC. Translating it yields CSFYRGRETQYF.

The chain combines TRBV9 with TRBJ2-5; possibly TRBD1 or TRBD2 for D (5 bases each). CDR3 length equals 16 residues. The germline CDR1 and CDR2 sequences are SGDLS and YYNGEE. V was shortened by 4 bases and J by 3 bases, with 19 bases between the two germline ends. CDR3 coding DNA: TGTGCCAGCAGCCCCAAGGGACGCCCCAATGAAGAGACCCAGTACTTC. Translated: CASSPKGRPNEETQYF. The complete variable domain, with remaining parts taken from reference TRBV9 and TRBJ2-5, reads DSGVTQTPKHLITATGQRVTLRCSPRSGDLSVYWYQQSLDQGLQFLIQYYNGEERAKGNILERFSAQQFPDLHSELNLSSLELGDSALYFCASSPKGRPNEETQYFGPGTRLLVL.

The genes are TRBV5-1 and TRBJ2-2, with D unclear. Trimming stripped 1 base from V and 0 bases from J, with 7 bases between. Germline V gene lookup returns CDR1 SGHRS and CDR2 YFSETQ. The CDR3 is 15 amino acids. CDR3 bases: TGCGCCAGCAGCTTGAGGGCTCCGAACACCGGGGAGCTGTTTTTT. This gives the protein CASSLRAPNTGELFF. Using reference TRBV5-1 and TRBJ2-2 for the parts outside the CDR3, the full variable domain is KAGVTQTPRYLIKTRGQQVTLSCSPISGHRSVSWYQQTPGQGLQFLFEYFSETQRNKGNFPGRFSGRQFSNSRSEMNVSTLELGDSALYLCASSLRAPNTGELFFGEGSRLTVL.

This chain connects TRBV5-1 to TRBJ1-2; TRBD1 might be the D (6 bases). Germline V gene data show CDR1 as SGHRS and CDR2 as YFSETQ. V dropped 3 bases and J dropped 1 base, with 13 bases sitting between them. CDR3 length equals 15 residues. Here the CDR3 DNA reads TGCGCCAGCAGCTCCCAGGGGCAGGGTAACTATGGCTACACCTTC. Its translation is CASSSQGQGNYGYTF.

Regarding this clone: The same CDR3 can be traced to other DNA sequences in this sample. The rearrangement links TRBV7-3 to TRBJ2-5, with D possibly TRBD1 on 5 matching bases. Looked up from germline, CDR1 is SGHTA and CDR2 is FQGTGA. The CDR3 is made up of 13 amino acids. The ends were cut back, 3 bases at V and 3 bases at J, with 8 bases in the middle. In nucleotides, the CDR3 is TGTGCCAGCAGCTTTGACAGAGAAGAGACCCAGTACTTC. This codes for CASSFDREETQYF.

The chain couples TRBV29-1 to TRBJ2-5; no definite D call. The CDR3 loop spans 12 amino acids. The V gene's germline CDR1 is SQVTM and CDR2 ANQGSEA. Trimming took 5 bases from V and 1 from J, leaving 8 bases between them. The CDR3 loop reads CSVWAAQETQYF. The DNA of the CDR3 is TGCAGCGTTTGGGCGGCCCAAGAGACCCAGTACTTC. The full variable domain, in which reference TRBV29-1 and TRBJ2-5 provide the parts outside the CDR3, is SAVISQKPSRDICQRGTSLTIQCQVDSQVTMMFWYRQQPGQSLTLIATANQGSEATYESGFVIDKFPISRPNLTFSTLTVSNMSPEDSSIYLCSVWAAQETQYFGPGTRLLVL.

The gene calls are TRBV5-1 and TRBJ2-5; D is perhaps TRBD1 or TRBD2 (5 bases each). Germline V lookup: CDR1 SGHRS, CDR2 YFSETQ. Trimming took 7 bases from V and 3 from J, leaving 22 bases between them. The CDR3 loop spans 16 amino acids. The CDR3 bases are TGCGCCAGCGCCATAGGTGGGACGGCGCGGGAAGAGACCCAGTACTTC. Its protein is CASAIGGTAREETQYF.

The rearrangement links TRBV14 to TRBJ1-1; D not resolved. V gave up 4 bases and J gave up 11 bases, with 14 bases separating them. Germline V gene sequence: CDR1 SGHDN, CDR2 FVKESK. The CDR3 loop spans 12 amino acids. This CDR3 is CASSPDTLLAFF. The CDR3, as DNA: TGTGCCAGCAGCCCCGACACCCTTTTGGCTTTCTTT.

J is TRBJ2-7 and V is TRBV5-1; 7 bases are a match to TRBD1. The germline CDR1 and CDR2 sequences are SGHRS and YFSETQ. The J segment lost 2 bases and the V segment lost 7 bases, leaving 9 bases of the junction unmatched. The CDR3 length is 14 residues. CDR3 bases: TGCGCCAGCGCCCTAGGGACAGCTACCTACGAGCAGTACTTC. Encoded protein: CASALGTATYEQYF. The complete variable domain, with remaining parts taken from reference TRBV5-1 and TRBJ2-7, reads KAGVTQTPRYLIKTRGQQVTLSCSPISGHRSVSWYQQTPGQGLQFLFEYFSETQRNKGNFPGRFSGRQFSNSRSEMNVSTLELGDSALYLCASALGTATYEQYFGPGTRLTVT.

The chain is built from TRBV5-1 and TRBJ2-3, with D tentatively TRBD2 (6 bases). Germline V lookup: CDR1 SGHRS, CDR2 YFSETQ. The CDR3 has 14 residues. The V end lost 5 bases, the J end lost 4 bases, and 14 bases lay between the germline ends. CDR3 bases: TGCGCCAGCAGACCGGTGGGAGGAGCAGATACGCAGTATTTT. It codes for CASRPVGGADTQYF.

The J gene is TRBJ2-7, the V gene TRBV4-1; 8 positions match TRBD1. J was trimmed by 0 bases and V by 1 base; bases with no gene match: 2. This CDR3 has 15 residues. Germline CDR1 MGHRA, CDR2 YSYEKL. The CDR3 sequence is CASSQVTGGSYEQYF. For the CDR3, the DNA is TGCGCCAGCAGCCAAGTTACAGGGGGCTCCTACGAGCAGTACTTC.

The J gene is TRBJ1-3, the V gene TRBV9; TRBD1 matches at 7 bases. Germline CDR1 and CDR2: SGDLS and YYNGEE. The CDR3 totals 19 residues. With V trimmed by 3 bases and J by 2 bases, 17 bases remained unmatched. The CDR3 protein is CASSAPSSRGERPGNTIYF. As DNA, the CDR3 is TGTGCCAGCAGCGCCCCCTCATCCAGGGGGGAGAGGCCTGGAAACACCATATATTTT.

V and J are TRBV7-9 and TRBJ2-2; tentatively, D is TRBD2 (5 bases). Trimming left V 7 bases short and J 2 bases short, with 8 bases between. The germline V gene has CDR1 SEHNR and CDR2 FQNEAQ (reference sequence). This CDR3 spans 13 amino acids. The DNA of the CDR3 is TGTGCCAGCACACGGGGTAACACCGGGGAGCTGTTTTTT. Encoded protein: CASTRGNTGELFF.

V and J are TRBV14 and TRBJ1-2; D call uncertain. Germline loops: CDR1 SGHDN, CDR2 FVKESK. Between the trimmed V and J ends, which lost 1 base and 5 bases, there was a span of 17 bases. This CDR3 region has 16 residues. In DNA form, the CDR3 reads TGTGCCAGCAGCCAAGGGACGGAGGCTTTGGGGTATGGCTACACCTTC. Its translation: CASSQGTEALGYGYTF.

The rearrangement uses TRBV6-4 and TRBJ1-2; tentative D call: TRBD1 (5 bases). Per germline, CDR1 MRHNA and CDR2 SNTAGT. V was cut by 6 bases and J by 2 bases, with 13 bases left in between. The CDR3 contains 14 residues. This chain's CDR3 is CASRDTPGNYGYTF. The CDR3 nucleotides read TGTGCCAGCAGGGACACGCCGGGGAACTATGGCTACACCTTC.

This chain links TRBV21-1 with TRBJ1-2; TRBD1 is the table's D call, not checked against the DNA. TRBV21-1 is termed a pseudogene. This CDR3 contains 14 residues. In DNA, the CDR3 is TGTGCCAACTCGAGCTGGGCAGGCGACTATGGCTACACCTTC. This translates into CANSSWAGDYGYTF.

With regard to this clone: The sample has other DNA sequences that encode this CDR3 too. The chain carries TRBV5-1 and TRBJ1-2; TRBD1 might be the D (6 bases). Germline V gives CDR1 SGHRS, CDR2 YFSETQ. The CDR3 is made up of 14 amino acids. The germline V and J ends were trimmed by 4 bases and 2 bases, with 12 bases remaining between them. The CDR3 DNA is TGCGCCAGCAGCCTGATACAGGGCAACTATGGCTACACCTTC. It specifies CASSLIQGNYGYTF.

The chain combines TRBV4-2 with TRBJ2-2; D not resolved. V lost 4 bases and J 7 bases, leaving 13 bases between the germline ends. CDR1 is LGHNA and CDR2 is YNFKEQ in the germline V gene. There are 14 residues in the CDR3. This chain's CDR3 is CASSRESLGGELFF. The CDR3 DNA sequence: TGTGCCAGCAGCCGCGAGAGTTTGGGCGGGGAGCTGTTTTTT.

The chain uses TRBV7-8 and TRBJ1-5, with unresolved D. From germline, CDR1 is SGHVS and CDR2 FQNEAQ. The V end was cut by 0 bases, the J end by 4 bases, with 7 bases between. The CDR3 sequence is 14 residues long. The CDR3 DNA follows: TGTGCCAGCAGCTTAGCCCTTCCAAATCAGCCCCAGCATTTT. It specifies CASSLALPNQPQHF.

This chain uses TRBV28 with TRBJ2-1; D unclear. Germline loops: CDR1 MDHEN, CDR2 SYDVKM. Trimming took off 5 bases at V and 4 bases at J, with 18 bases between the two ends. The CDR3 is 16 residues long. CDR3 nucleotides: TGTGCCAGCAGTGCCCTCCTTACTCACCCTTACAATGAGCAGTTCTTC. This translates into CASSALLTHPYNEQFF.